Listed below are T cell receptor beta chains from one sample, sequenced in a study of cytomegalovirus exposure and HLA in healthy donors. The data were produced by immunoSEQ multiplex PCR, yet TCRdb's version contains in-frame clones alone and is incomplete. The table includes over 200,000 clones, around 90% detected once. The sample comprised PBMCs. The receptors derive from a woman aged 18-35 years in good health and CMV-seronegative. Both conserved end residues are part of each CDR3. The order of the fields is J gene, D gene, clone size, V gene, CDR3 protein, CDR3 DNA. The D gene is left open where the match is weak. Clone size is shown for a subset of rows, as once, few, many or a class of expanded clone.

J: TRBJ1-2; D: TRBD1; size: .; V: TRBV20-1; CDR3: CSATGTVGYTF; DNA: TGCAGTGCTACGGGGACAGTCGGCTACACCTTC
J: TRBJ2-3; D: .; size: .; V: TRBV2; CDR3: CASSGGLTTSTDTQYF; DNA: TGTGCCAGCAGTGGTGGACTTACAACTAGCACAGATACGCAGTATTTT
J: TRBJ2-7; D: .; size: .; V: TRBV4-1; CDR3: CASSQAPPLRDIRTTYEQYF; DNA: TGCGCCAGCAGCCAAGCCCCACCGCTCCGGGACATCCGAACCACCTACGAGCAGTACTTC
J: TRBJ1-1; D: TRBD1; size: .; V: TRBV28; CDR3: CASSAWDRVSREAFF; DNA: TGTGCCAGCAGTGCGTGGGACAGGGTGTCGCGTGAAGCTTTCTTT
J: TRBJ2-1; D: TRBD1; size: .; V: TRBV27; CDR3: CASSRGAGTGNNEQFF; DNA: TGTGCCAGCAGTAGGGGGGCCGGGACAGGGAACAATGAGCAGTTCTTC
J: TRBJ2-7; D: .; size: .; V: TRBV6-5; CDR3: CASSLLEGGVLEQYF; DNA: TGTGCCAGCAGTCTGCTCGAGGGGGGGGTGCTCGAGCAGTACTTC
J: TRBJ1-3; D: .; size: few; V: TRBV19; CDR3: CASSTGGSGNTIYF; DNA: TGTGCCAGTAGTACGGGGGGGTCTGGAAACACCATATATTTT
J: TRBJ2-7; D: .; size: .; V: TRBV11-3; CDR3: CASSQTVSYEQYF; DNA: TGTGCCAGCAGCCAGACAGTCTCCTACGAGCAGTACTTC
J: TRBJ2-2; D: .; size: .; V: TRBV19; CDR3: CASAWIGAANTGELFF; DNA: TGTGCCAGTGCTTGGATAGGCGCGGCGAACACCGGGGAGCTGTTTTTT
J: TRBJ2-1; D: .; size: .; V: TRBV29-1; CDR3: CSVEEGETPYNEQFF; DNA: TGCAGCGTTGAAGAAGGGGAAACCCCCTACAATGAGCAGTTCTTC
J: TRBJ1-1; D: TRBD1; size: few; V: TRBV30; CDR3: CAWSLKQGQTNTEAFF; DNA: TGTGCCTGGAGTTTAAAGCAGGGACAGACTAACACTGAAGCTTTCTTT
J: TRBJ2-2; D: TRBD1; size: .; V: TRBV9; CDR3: CASSVLGQGPGELFF; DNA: TGTGCCAGCAGCGTCCTAGGACAGGGACCGGGGGAGCTGTTTTTT
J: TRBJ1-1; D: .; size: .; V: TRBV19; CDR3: CASSIRGLGPSNTEAFF; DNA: TGTGCCAGTAGTATAAGGGGTCTTGGACCCTCTAACACTGAAGCTTTCTTT
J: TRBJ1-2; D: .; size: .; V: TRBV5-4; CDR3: CASSLGGPYGYTF; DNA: TGTGCCAGCAGCTTAGGAGGGCCCTATGGCTACACCTTC
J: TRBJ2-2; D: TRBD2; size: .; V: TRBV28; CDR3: CASSSLIAGFGTGELFF; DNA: TGTGCCAGCAGTTCCCTGATAGCGGGGTTCGGCACCGGGGAGCTGTTTTTT
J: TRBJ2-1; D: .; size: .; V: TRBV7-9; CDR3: CASSHRNSRYEQFF; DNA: TGTGCCAGCAGCCACAGGAACTCACGGTATGAGCAGTTCTTC
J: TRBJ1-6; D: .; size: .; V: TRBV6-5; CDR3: CASSPDTANSPLHF; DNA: TGTGCCAGCAGCCCCGATACTGCGAATTCACCCCTCCACTTT
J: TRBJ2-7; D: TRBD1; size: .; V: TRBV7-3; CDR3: CASSWADRGRYEQYF; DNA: TGTGCCAGCAGCTGGGCGGACAGGGGGCGGTACGAGCAGTACTTC
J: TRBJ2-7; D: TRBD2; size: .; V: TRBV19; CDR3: CASSIEAGEVSYEQYF; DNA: TGTGCCAGTAGTATAGAGGCGGGGGAAGTATCCTACGAGCAGTACTTC
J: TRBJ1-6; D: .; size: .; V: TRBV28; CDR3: CASSLFWGAGTNSPLHF; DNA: TGTGCCAGCAGTTTATTTTGGGGCGCAGGAACAAATTCACCCCTCCACTTT
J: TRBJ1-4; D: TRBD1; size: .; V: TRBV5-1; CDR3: CASSTDRVTNEKLFF; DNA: TGCGCCAGCAGCACGGACAGGGTAACTAATGAAAAACTGTTTTTT
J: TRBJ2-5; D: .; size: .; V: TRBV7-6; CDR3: CASSPRGTVGETQYF; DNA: TGTGCCAGCAGCCCTCGGGGTACGGTGGGGGAGACCCAGTACTTC
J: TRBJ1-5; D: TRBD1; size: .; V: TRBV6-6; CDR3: CASRDEQGLSNQPQHF; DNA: TGTGCCAGCAGGGACGAACAGGGGCTAAGCAATCAGCCCCAGCATTTT
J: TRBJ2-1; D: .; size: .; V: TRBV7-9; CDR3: CASSLGPSEQFF; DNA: TGTGCCAGCAGCTTAGGTCCCTCTGAGCAGTTCTTC
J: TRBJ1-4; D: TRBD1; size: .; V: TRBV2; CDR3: CASSGTGEKTNEKLFF; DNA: TGTGCCAGCAGTGGGACAGGGGAAAAAACTAATGAAAAACTGTTTTTT
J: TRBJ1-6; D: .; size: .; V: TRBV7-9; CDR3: CASSLADRTPLHF; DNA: TGTGCCAGCAGCTTAGCTGACAGAACACCCCTCCACTTT
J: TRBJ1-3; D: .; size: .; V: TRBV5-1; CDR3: CASSNGPRGTGNTIYF; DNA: TGCGCCAGCAGCAACGGACCCCGGGGAACTGGAAACACCATATATTTT
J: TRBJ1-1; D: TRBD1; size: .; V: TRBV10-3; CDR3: CAISGTENTEAFF; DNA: TGTGCCATCAGCGGGACAGAGAACACTGAAGCTTTCTTT
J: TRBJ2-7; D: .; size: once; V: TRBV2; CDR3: CASSEYPRQSYEQYF; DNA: TGTGCCAGCAGTGAATACCCAAGACAGTCCTACGAGCAGTACTTC
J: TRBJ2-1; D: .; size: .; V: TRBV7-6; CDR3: CASSLPLNEQFF; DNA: TGTGCCAGCAGCCTCCCCCTCAATGAGCAGTTCTTC